A selection of T cell receptor beta chains follows, all from one sample in a study of vaccination effects on CD4 cells after COVID-19. These TCRs are of unknown antigen specificity. Using immunoSEQ multiplex PCR, the repertoire was profiled, and TCRdb retains in-frame clones only, with some absent. Here the sample spans 45,000 to 55,000 clones, 70% being singletons. The material was CD4+ T cells from PBMCs cultured without peptide, obtained after COVID-19 vaccination. The receptors shown here come from a human donor who received a COVID-19 vaccine. The CDR3 runs from the conserved cysteine through the conserved F or W. The D gene is left open where the match is weak. For some rows the clone size is stated as once, few or many, or as a class when expanded; others skip it.

V	D	J	length	size	DNA	CDR3
TRBV11-3	-	TRBJ2-3	12	-	TGTGCCAGCAGCTTAGCGGCGGGGCCCCGGTATTTT	CASSLAAGPRYF
TRBV5-1	TRBD1	TRBJ2-5	15	once	TGCGCCAGCAGCTTGGGGTCAGGGGGCTCAGAGACCCAGTACTTC	CASSLGSGGSETQYF
TRBV6-6	-	TRBJ1-6	12	-	TGTGCCAGCCGGGGTTACAATTCACCCCTCCACTTT	CASRGYNSPLHF
TRBV19	TRBD1	TRBJ2-5	18	-	TGTGCCAGTAGTCACGGTCCCGGGACAGCCCTAAAAGGGGAGACCCAGTACTTC	CASSHGPGTALKGETQYF
TRBV3-1/TRBV3-2	TRBD2	TRBJ2-1	18	-	TGTGCCAGCGGGACGGGACTAGCGGGAGATTTCTCCTACAATGAGCAGTTCTTC	CASGTGLAGDFSYNEQFF
TRBV4-1	-	TRBJ2-3	14	-	TGCGCCAGCAAGCTCTCAACGTACACAGATACGCAGTATTTT	CASKLSTYTDTQYF
TRBV16	TRBD1	TRBJ1-3	14	few	TGTGCCAGCAGCCAATCACAGGGGTCGAACACCATATATTTT	CASSQSQGSNTIYF
TRBV2	TRBD1	TRBJ2-7	13	-	TGTGCCAGCGGAGGACAGGTAGCCATCGAGCAGTACTTC	CASGGQVAIEQYF
TRBV6-5	TRBD2	TRBJ2-5	13	-	TGTGCCAGCAGAAGTGCGGGGGGGGAGACCCAGTACTTC	CASRSAGGETQYF
TRBV14	TRBD2	TRBJ2-1	16	-	TGTGCCAGCGCCATTTTTAGCGGGAGCGCCTACAATGAGCAGTTCTTC	CASAIFSGSAYNEQFF
TRBV27	TRBD2	TRBJ2-7	14	-	TGTGCCAGCAGGTTAGCGGGGGGGGCATACGAGCAGTACTTC	CASRLAGGAYEQYF
TRBV4-2	-	TRBJ1-2	13	-	TGTGCCAGCAGCCAAGATCAGGAAAGGGGCTACACCTTC	CASSQDQERGYTF
TRBV6-1	TRBD1	TRBJ1-3	17	-	TGTGCCAGCAGTGTAGGGACAGGTTATTACTCTGGAAACACCATATATTTT	CASSVGTGYYSGNTIYF
TRBV5-1	TRBD1	TRBJ2-7	15	-	TGCGCCAGCAGCTTGAGGGGACAGGGGGCCCACGAGCAGTACTTC	CASSLRGQGAHEQYF
TRBV6-5	-	TRBJ1-1	13	-	TGTGCCAGCAGGATCGATATGAACACTGAAGCTTTCTTT	CASRIDMNTEAFF
TRBV18	-	TRBJ1-5	15	-	TGTGCCAGCTCACACTTGGAAGTGAGCAATCAGCCCCAGCATTTT	CASSHLEVSNQPQHF
TRBV2	-	TRBJ2-1	15	-	TGTGCCAGCAGTCCTGTAGGCGCGGATTACAATGAGCAGTTCTTC	CASSPVGADYNEQFF
TRBV5-1	TRBD2	TRBJ2-7	15	-	TGCGCCAGCAGTTTGACAGGTAGCGGGACCTACGAGCAGTACTTC	CASSLTGSGTYEQYF
TRBV23-1	TRBD1	TRBJ2-7	13	-	TGCGCCAGCACCCGGACAGGGGTCTACGAGCAGTACTTC	CASTRTGVYEQYF
TRBV18	-	TRBJ1-2	13	-	TGTGCCAGCTCACAAGGGGCCCAGTATGGCTACACCTTC	CASSQGAQYGYTF
TRBV2	-	TRBJ1-4	14	-	TGTGCCAGCAGAGCCGGGGCTTTGGGTGAAAAACTGTTTTTT	CASRAGALGEKLFF
TRBV9	-	TRBJ1-2	14	-	TGTGCCAGCAGCGTAGGAGGGGTTGGGGATGGCTACACCTTC	CASSVGGVGDGYTF
TRBV30	TRBD1	TRBJ2-7	15	-	TGTGCCTGGAGCGAAAAGGGGACAGGGGGGCACGAGCAGTACTTC	CAWSEKGTGGHEQYF
TRBV3-1/TRBV3-2	-	TRBJ2-1	15	-	TGTGCCAGCAGCCAAGGTGGGGGGCCAAGGAATGAGCAGTTCTTC	CASSQGGGPRNEQFF
TRBV14	-	TRBJ1-3	13	-	TGTGCCAGCAGCCAAGGACGGGGAAACACCATATATTTT	CASSQGRGNTIYF
TRBV4-2	-	TRBJ2-3	13	once	TGTGCCAGCAGCCAAGTCGCAGAGGATACGCAGTATTTT	CASSQVAEDTQYF
TRBV10-3	TRBD2	TRBJ2-3	15	-	TGTGCCATTGGGAGGGTTGAGGGGTTTCAAGATACGCAGTATTTT	CAIGRVEGFQDTQYF
TRBV9	TRBD2	TRBJ2-1	15	-	TGTGCCAGCAGCCCTATGGGGAGGGGTGGAAATGAGCAGTTCTTC	CASSPMGRGGNEQFF
TRBV5-4	TRBD1	TRBJ1-1	13	-	TGTGCCAGCAGTCACAGGGGAACGGGTGAAGCTTTCTTT	CASSHRGTGEAFF
TRBV12-3/TRBV12-4	-	TRBJ1-1	13	-	TGTGCCAGCTACCGGGGCCTGAACACTGAAGCTTTCTTT	CASYRGLNTEAFF
TRBV19	-	TRBJ1-1	14	-	TGTGCCAGTAGTCCGGGAGACAGGTACACTGAAGCTTTCTTT	CASSPGDRYTEAFF
TRBV18	TRBD1	TRBJ1-4	17	-	TGTGCCAGCTCACCATTTCAGGGGGCGCAGGAGAATGAAAAACTGTTTTTT	CASSPFQGAQENEKLFF
TRBV3-1/TRBV3-2	TRBD1	TRBJ1-1	13	-	TGTGCCAGCAGGGTTCAGGGGGGCACTGAAGCTTTCTTT	CASRVQGGTEAFF
TRBV28	-	TRBJ1-1	21	once	TGTGCCAGCAGTTCAATAAGGTCGGGGGGGACCCGACTGATTATGAACACTGAAGCTTTCTTT	CASSSIRSGGTRLIMNTEAFF
TRBV6-5	-	TRBJ2-2	14	-	TGTGCCAGCAGCAAAGAGACTATCCCCGGGGAGCTGTTTTTT	CASSKETIPGELFF
TRBV6-1	TRBD2	TRBJ2-1	15	-	TGTGCCAGCAGTGAAATGCGCGGGGGCTACAATGAGCAGTTCTTC	CASSEMRGGYNEQFF
TRBV5-6	-	TRBJ1-5	15	-	TGTGCCAGCAGCTTCAGGGGCCCCGTAAATCAGCCCCAGCATTTT	CASSFRGPVNQPQHF
TRBV14	-	TRBJ2-1	11	-	TGTGCCAGCAGCGGATACAATGAGCAGTTCTTC	CASSGYNEQFF
TRBV5-6	-	TRBJ2-2	12	-	TGTGCCAGCAGCCTGAATGGCGGGGAGCTGTTTTTT	CASSLNGGELFF
TRBV6-5	-	TRBJ1-3	16	-	TGTGCCAGCAGTTACTCTCCCATAATCTCTGGAAACACCATATATTTT	CASSYSPIISGNTIYF
TRBV6-5	-	TRBJ2-5	15	few	TGTGCCAGCGGCATCAGGGCTTTCCCCAAAGAGACCCAGTACTTC	CASGIRAFPKETQYF
TRBV4-2	-	TRBJ2-5	16	-	TGTGCCAGCAGCCAAGATACGCACCTGCCCCAAGAGACCCAGTACTTC	CASSQDTHLPQETQYF
TRBV5-1	-	TRBJ1-2	14	-	TGCGCCAGCAGCCCACAGGGAGCTAACTATGGCTACACCTTC	CASSPQGANYGYTF